Following are 7 T cell receptor beta chains from one sample sequenced in a study of shared clonotypes between healthy human individuals. The naive CD8 population came from CD45RO-negative cells selected for CCR7, without terminally differentiated effector memory CD45RA+ cells. Using immunoSEQ multiplex PCR, the repertoire was profiled, and TCRdb retains in-frame clones only, with some absent. In the table there are about 2.1 million clones, roughly 93% of which are singletons. Sample: naive CD8+ T cells from PBMCs. Receptors originate from a man aged 18 to 35 in good health. Some clones in this sample may be carry-over from other donors' samples.

Details on this clone: This sample also contains other DNA sequences that code for the same CDR3. This sequence joins TRBV27 and TRBJ1-5; 9 bases match TRBD1. Losses at the gene ends were 8 bases for V and 0 bases for J; bases not matched to a gene: 5. There are 15 residues in the CDR3. Germline V lookup: CDR1 MNHEY, CDR2 SMNVEV (reference sequence). The CDR3 coding sequence is TGTGCCAGCGGATTGACAGGGGGTAGCAATCAGCCCCAGCATTTT. This gives the protein CASGLTGGSNQPQHF.

The chain is built from TRBV5-6 and TRBJ2-5, with D unresolved. Trimming removed 0 bases at V and 3 bases at J, with 3 bases between. The CDR3 covers 12 residues. Germline V gives CDR1 SGHDT, CDR2 YYEEEE. CDR3 loop: CASSLVEETQYF. DNA of the CDR3: TGTGCCAGCAGCTTGGTTGAAGAGACCCAGTACTTC. The full variable domain, in which reference TRBV5-6 and TRBJ2-5 provide the parts outside the CDR3, is DAGVTQSPTHLIKTRGQQVTLRCSPKSGHDTVSWYQQALGQGPQFIFQYYEEEERQRGNFPDRFSGHQFPNYSSELNVNALLLGDSALYLCASSLVEETQYFGPGTRLLVL.

This clone occurred once. This specimen includes other DNA sequences encoding the same CDR3. The chain employs TRBV27 and TRBJ2-2, with 7 bases identical to TRBD1. This CDR3 has 15 amino acids. The trim removed 2 bases at V and 2 bases at J, leaving 2 bases unmatched. Germline V CDR1 and CDR2: MNHEY, SMNVEV (reference sequence). CDR3 DNA sequence: TGTGCCAGCAGTTTAAGACAGGGTAACACCGGGGAGCTGTTTTTT. It specifies CASSLRQGNTGELFF.

The chain has TRBV28 and TRBJ2-7; maybe TRBD2 (5 bases). From germline, CDR1 is MDHEN and CDR2 SYDVKM. The CDR3 is made up of 17 amino acids. V was clipped by 5 bases and J by 4 bases, with 24 bases between them. The CDR3 DNA follows: TGTGCCAGCAGTCTCATGCGGGTGGGTGAGCGAGGTTACGAGCAGTACTTC. This translates into CASSLMRVGERGYEQYF.

The V gene is TRBV5-5, the J gene TRBJ1-1, with D uncertain. In germline, CDR1 is SGHKS, CDR2 YYEKEE (reference sequence). The CDR3 spans 13 residues. With 9 bases removed from V and 1 base from J, the gap between germline ends came to 13 bases. The CDR3 spells CATTPWGNTEAFF. The CDR3 bases are TGTGCCACCACCCCGTGGGGGAACACTGAAGCTTTCTTT.

The chain recombines TRBV9 with TRBJ2-5; either TRBD1 or TRBD2 may supply D (5 bases each). CDR1 is SGDLS, CDR2 YYNGEE, per germline. V lost 0 bases, J lost 3 bases, and 9 bases lay in between. The CDR3 loop spans 14 amino acids. The CDR3 reads CASSVAGRKETQYF. CDR3 nucleotides: TGTGCCAGCAGCGTAGCGGGGCGTAAAGAGACCCAGTACTTC.

The J gene is TRBJ2-5, the V gene TRBV25-1; possibly TRBD2 for D (5 bases). V was pared by 4 bases and J by 5 bases, with 11 bases between. The CDR3 is 13 residues long. Germline V gives CDR1 MGHDK, CDR2 SYGVNS. CDR3 protein: CASSAGSEETQYF. CDR3 nucleotides: TGTGCCAGCAGTGCGGGGAGCGAGGAGACCCAGTACTTC.